The 18 T cell receptor beta chains below come from one sample, sequenced in a study of shared clonotypes between healthy human individuals. Positive CCR7 selection of CD45RO-negative cells yielded the naive CD8 cells, and terminally differentiated effector memory CD45RA+ cells were excluded. Using immunoSEQ multiplex PCR, the repertoire was profiled, and TCRdb retains in-frame clones only, with some absent. The data show roughly 600,000 clones, roughly 98% seen once. The sequencing sample was made of naive CD8+ T cells sorted from blood. Every receptor here comes from a man aged 30-40 years in good health.

Worth noting for this clone: The sample holds other DNA sequences that translate to the same CDR3. This chain uses TRBV5-1 with TRBJ2-1; D is ambiguous. The CDR3 is made up of 13 amino acids. Germline V gene data show CDR1 as SGHRS and CDR2 as YFSETQ. The V and J ends lost 4 bases and 4 bases respectively, with 9 bases between them. The CDR3 DNA is TGCGCCAGCAGCGCTCTAGATTACAATGAGCAGTTCTTC. Protein product: CASSALDYNEQFF.

The chain carries TRBV5-4 and TRBJ2-7; D perhaps matches TRBD2 (5 bases). CDR3 length equals 13 residues. The germline V gene has CDR1 SGHNT and CDR2 YYREEE (reference sequence). V was clipped by 1 base and J by 7 bases, with 12 bases between them. The CDR3 nucleotides are TGTGCCAGCAGCTTGCCCGGAACGGGAGAGCAGTACTTC. This sequence encodes CASSLPGTGEQYF. The entire variable domain, with the rest obtained from reference TRBV5-4 and TRBJ2-7, is as follows: ETGVTQSPTHLIKTRGQQVTLRCSSQSGHNTVSWYQQALGQGPQFIFQYYREEENGRGNFPPRFSGLQFPNYSSELNVNALELDDSALYLCASSLPGTGEQYFGPGTRLTVT.

The V call is TRBV6-6, the J call TRBJ2-5; tentative D call: TRBD2 (5 bases). V lost 5 bases and J lost 5, with 9 bases in between. The CDR3 loop spans 12 amino acids. Germline-derived CDR1 and CDR2 are MNHNY and SVGAGI (reference sequence). CDR3 amino acids: CASSPEEETQYF. CDR3 DNA: TGTGCCAGCAGTCCGGAGGAGGAGACCCAGTACTTC.

The J gene is TRBJ2-7, the V gene TRBV5-6; TRBD1 is a possible D gene (6 bases). CDR1 SGHDT and CDR2 YYEEEE come from the germline V gene. This CDR3 contains 13 residues. Trimming shortened V by 4 bases and J by 4 bases, and 12 bases separated the two germline ends. The CDR3 reads CASSPRGWYEQYF. The CDR3 coding sequence is TGTGCCAGCAGCCCCAGGGGTTGGTACGAGCAGTACTTC.

V and J are TRBV20-1 and TRBJ2-1, with D perhaps matching TRBD2 (6 bases). Germline CDR1 reads DFQATT; CDR2 reads SNEGSKA (reference sequence). V lost 1 base and J lost 10, with 8 bases in between. The CDR3 loop spans 11 amino acids. The CDR3 DNA is TGCAGTGCTAGAGCCGGGGGAGAGCAGTTCTTC. Protein sequence: CSARAGGEQFF.

This chain links TRBV6-1 with TRBJ2-7; TRBD1 matches 9 bases. V lost 1 base and J lost 2; bases outside the gene matches: 9. The CDR3 is made up of 17 amino acids. Germline CDR1 reads MNHNS; CDR2 reads SASEGT. The CDR3 loop reads CASSEVSRDRVTYEQYF. For the CDR3, the DNA is TGTGCCAGCAGTGAAGTGTCCCGGGACAGGGTTACCTACGAGCAGTACTTC.

The chain recombines TRBV4-1 with TRBJ2-7; 8 nucleotides align to TRBD1. Germline assignment: CDR1 MGHRA and CDR2 YSYEKL. With V trimmed by 1 base and J by 5 bases, 4 bases remained unmatched. The length of the CDR3 is 14 residues. CDR3 in DNA: TGCGCCAGCAGCCAAGGTTACAGGGGGGACGAGCAGTACTTC. Encoded protein: CASSQGYRGDEQYF.

The chain links TRBV7-2 to TRBJ2-1; a weak D match, TRBD2 (5 bases). V lost 5 bases to trimming and J lost 4 bases, with 15 bases between them. CDR1 and CDR2 (germline): SGHTA, FQGNSA. The CDR3 runs 15 residues. DNA for the CDR3: TGTGCCAGCAGCATCATAGCGAACCTATACAATGAGCAGTTCTTC. Its protein product is CASSIIANLYNEQFF.

The CDR3 here is CASSDRVSYEQYF. For the CDR3, the DNA is TGTGCCAGCAGTGACAGGGTGTCCTACGAGCAGTACTTC. J is TRBJ2-7 and V is TRBV27; 7 bases map to TRBD1. The J segment lost 1 base and the V segment lost 5 bases, leaving 2 bases of the junction unmatched. The germline V gene encodes CDR1 MNHEY and CDR2 SMNVEV (reference sequence). The CDR3 totals 13 residues.

The chain carries TRBV5-6 and TRBJ1-1; weak D call: TRBD1 (5 bases). This CDR3 spans 13 amino acids. The germline gives CDR1 SGHDT, CDR2 YYEEEE. V lost 1 base, J lost 4 bases, and 8 bases lay in between. CDR3 protein: CASSLLRGTEAFF. The CDR3 DNA follows: TGTGCCAGCAGCTTGTTAAGGGGCACTGAAGCTTTCTTT.

The chain uses TRBV11-3 and TRBJ2-3; 13 positions agree with TRBD2. CDR3 length: 16 residues. V gave up 4 bases and J gave up 6 bases; unmatched junction bases: 7. Looked up from germline, CDR1 is SGHNT and CDR2 is YENEEA. This CDR3 is CASSSRTSGSRDTQYF. CDR3 coding DNA: TGTGCCAGCAGCTCCCGGACTAGCGGGAGTCGGGATACGCAGTATTTT. Supplemented by reference TRBV11-3 and TRBJ2-3, the full variable domain reads EAGVVQSPRYKIIEKKQPVAFWCNPISGHNTLYWYLQNLGQGPELLIRYENEEAVDDSQLPKDRFSAERLKGVDSTLKIQPAELGDSAVYLCASSSRTSGSRDTQYFGPGTRLTVL.

The chain links TRBV10-1 to TRBJ2-7; D not certain. The germline V gene encodes CDR1 WNHNN and CDR2 SYGVQD (reference sequence). Trimming left V 6 bases short and J 2 bases short, with 14 bases between. The CDR3 totals 14 residues. The CDR3 nucleotides read TGCGCCAGCAGCGACACGGGCCAGGCCTACGAGCAGTACTTC. Its translation is CASSDTGQAYEQYF.

In DNA form, the CDR3 reads TGTGCCAGCAGCAGTCTAGCGGCGGATGAAAACAATGAGCAGTTCTTC. This translates into CASSSLAADENNEQFF. The J gene is TRBJ2-1, the V gene TRBV28; 7 bases match TRBD2. This CDR3 spans 16 amino acids. V lost 6 bases and J lost 5; bases outside the gene matches: 13. Germline V gene lookup returns CDR1 MDHEN and CDR2 SYDVKM. Using reference TRBV28 and TRBJ2-1 for the parts outside the CDR3, the full variable domain is DVKVTQSSRYLVKRTGEKVFLECVQDMDHENMFWYRQDPGLGLRLIYFSYDVKMKEKGDIPEGYSVSREKKERFSLILESASTNQTSMYLCASSSLAADENNEQFFGPGTRLTVL.

As to this clone: Other DNA variants within this sample encode the same CDR3. The chain recombines TRBV5-6 with TRBJ2-7; no firm D call. Looked up from germline, CDR1 is SGHDT and CDR2 is YYEEEE. There are 13 residues in the CDR3. The ends were cut back, 0 bases at V and 0 bases at J, with 4 bases in the middle. CDR3 nucleotides: TGTGCCAGCAGCTTGGTGAGCTCCTACGAGCAGTACTTC. Its translation: CASSLVSSYEQYF.

Here the CDR3 reads CSVGAENTEAFF. CDR3 sequence (DNA): TGCAGCGTTGGGGCAGAGAACACTGAAGCTTTCTTT. The gene calls are TRBV29-1 and TRBJ1-1; D is ambiguous. Germline V gene data show CDR1 as SQVTM and CDR2 as ANQGSEA. CDR3 length: 12 residues. V shed 4 bases and J shed 1 base, with 7 bases lying between them.

The CDR3 sequence is CASSYSKSANEQFF. CDR3 in DNA: TGTGCCAGCAGTTACTCGAAGTCAGCCAATGAGCAGTTCTTC. The rearrangement joins TRBV6-5 to TRBJ2-1, with D unresolved. The CDR3 loop spans 14 amino acids. The V and J ends lost 0 bases and 6 bases respectively, with 9 bases between them. Germline V gene sequence: CDR1 MNHEY, CDR2 SVGAGI.

The chain uses TRBV2 and TRBJ2-1; unclear D gene. This CDR3 spans 14 amino acids. The germline gives CDR1 SNHLY, CDR2 FYNNEI. Trimming took 3 bases from V and 9 from J, leaving 15 bases between them. CDR3 DNA sequence: TGTGCCAGCAGTGAGTCAAAAGGGTGGGGTGAGCAGTTCTTC. Protein product: CASSESKGWGEQFF.

This chain connects TRBV28 to TRBJ2-7, with 9 bases identical to TRBD2. Germline V gives CDR1 MDHEN, CDR2 SYDVKM. V dropped 5 bases and J dropped 7; count of bases not matched to a gene: 6. The CDR3 loop spans 13 amino acids. CDR3 bases: TGTGCCAGCAGTCCTAGCGGGAAGTATGAGCAGTACTTC. Translated: CASSPSGKYEQYF. Full variable domain (rest looked up from reference TRBV28 and TRBJ2-7): DVKVTQSSRYLVKRTGEKVFLECVQDMDHENMFWYRQDPGLGLRLIYFSYDVKMKEKGDIPEGYSVSREKKERFSLILESASTNQTSMYLCASSPSGKYEQYFGPGTRLTVT.